The sequence of this TCR beta chain was determined in a study of shared clonotypes between healthy human individuals. Study-wide findings and caveats: The diversity represented, both genetic and in exposure history, was limited by few donors. The four-donor shared clonotypes exceeded non-shared clonotypes in generation probability, with non-shared ones scoring lower.

Donors, healthy HIV-negative adults, lacked recent acute infections or vaccinations. The CDR3 consists of 17 residues. The germline CDR1 and CDR2 sequences are SGHDT and YYEEEE. With V trimmed by 7 bases and J by 4 bases, 18 bases remained unmatched. Measured with immunoSEQ multiplex PCR; TCRdb has only the in-frame clones, and not every one. Altogether about 1.1 million clones are present, approximately 80% being singletons, with the ten largest covering around 0.61%. Regarding this clone: As yet, its antigen is unknown.

Material for sequencing was memory CD4+ T cells from PBMCs. Subset of the sample: CD45RA-negative fraction. The rearrangement links TRBV5-6 to TRBJ2-5; 8 nucleotides agree with TRBD2. This TCR derives from a man younger than 35 in good health. Some clones in this sample may be carry-over from other donors' samples. In DNA form, the CDR3 reads TGTGCCAGCTTCCCGCGAGCGGGAGTAGGGAAGGGAGAGACCCAGTACTTC. Encoded protein: CASFPRAGVGKGETQYF.